This TCR beta chain was identified in a study of T cell clonality in common variable immunodeficiency. This clone was seen repeatedly, ten times or more. Read sequence stops 3 residues before the CDR3 end, and the germline J gene provides the missing end. Some clones are missing from TCRdb's copy, which holds only in-frame ones; the method was immunoSEQ multiplex PCR. The sample lists tens of thousands of clones, none appearing once, the ten largest making up around 3.2%. The V gene lost 3 bases and the J gene lost 0 bases, with 15 bases spanning the gap. CDR1 is LNHDA and CDR2 is SQIVND in the germline V gene (reference sequence). The CDR3 contains 16 residues.

Sequencing used peripheral blood mononuclear cells. The gene calls are TRBV19 and TRBJ2-7, with a weak D call TRBD2 (6 bases). The receptor comes from a person between 18 and 75 years old in good health. The CDR3 sequence: CASSIGVGGSSYEQYF. CDR3 bases read: TGTGCCAGTAGTATTGGAGTGGGGGGAAGCTCCTACGAG.